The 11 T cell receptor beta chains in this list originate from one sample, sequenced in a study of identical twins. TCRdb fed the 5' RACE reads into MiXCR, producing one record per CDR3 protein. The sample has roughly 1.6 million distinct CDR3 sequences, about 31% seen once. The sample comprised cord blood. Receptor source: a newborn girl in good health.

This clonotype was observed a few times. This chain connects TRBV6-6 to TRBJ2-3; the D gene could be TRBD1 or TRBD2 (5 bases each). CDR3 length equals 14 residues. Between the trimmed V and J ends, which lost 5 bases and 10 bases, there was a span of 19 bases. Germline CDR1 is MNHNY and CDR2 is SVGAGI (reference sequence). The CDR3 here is CASSPGTRLPAQYF. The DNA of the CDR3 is TGTGCCAGCAGTCCCGGGACCCGACTTCCCGCGCAGTATTTT.

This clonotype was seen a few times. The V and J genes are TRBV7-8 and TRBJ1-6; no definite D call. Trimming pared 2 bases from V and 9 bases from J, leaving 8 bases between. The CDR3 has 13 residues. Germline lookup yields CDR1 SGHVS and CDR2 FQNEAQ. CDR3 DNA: TGTGCCAGCAGCTTACCGGGTGGTTCACCCCTCCACTTT. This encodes CASSLPGGSPLHF.

CDR3 loop: CSARDPSVREYEQYF. In DNA form, the CDR3 reads TGCAGTGCTAGAGATCCCAGTGTCAGGGAGTACGAGCAGTACTTC. J is TRBJ2-7 and V is TRBV20-1; D possibly uses TRBD1 or TRBD2 (5 bases each). CDR3 size: 15 residues. V lost 0 bases and J 4 bases, leaving 16 bases between the germline ends. Germline loops: CDR1 DFQATT, CDR2 SNEGSKA (reference sequence).

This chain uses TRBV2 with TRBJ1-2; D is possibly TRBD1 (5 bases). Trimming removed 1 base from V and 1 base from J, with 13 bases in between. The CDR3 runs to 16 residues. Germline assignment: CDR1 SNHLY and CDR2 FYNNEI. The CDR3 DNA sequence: TGTGCCAGCAGTGAAGAGACTAGACAGCTTAACTATGGCTACACCTTC. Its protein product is CASSEETRQLNYGYTF.

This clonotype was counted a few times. The CDR3: CSAPGLSVTDTQYF. In DNA form, the CDR3 reads TGCAGTGCTCCGGGACTTTCCGTCACAGATACGCAGTATTTT. The genes are TRBV20-1 and TRBJ2-3; D perhaps matches TRBD2 (6 bases). V lost 5 bases and J lost 2, with 14 bases in between. CDR3 size: 14 residues. Per the germline V gene, CDR1 is DFQATT and CDR2 is SNEGSKA (reference sequence).

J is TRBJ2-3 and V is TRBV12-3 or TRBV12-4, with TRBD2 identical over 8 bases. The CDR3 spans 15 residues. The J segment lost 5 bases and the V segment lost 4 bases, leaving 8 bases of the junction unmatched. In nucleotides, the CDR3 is TGTGCCAGCAGTTACGGCGGGAGGACGGTAGATACGCAGTATTTT. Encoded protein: CASSYGGRTVDTQYF.

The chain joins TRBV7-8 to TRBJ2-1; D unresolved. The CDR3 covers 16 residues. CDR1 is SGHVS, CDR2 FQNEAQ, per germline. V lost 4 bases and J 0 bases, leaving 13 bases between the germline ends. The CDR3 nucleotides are TGTGCCAGCAGCTCCCCGGAGATTGGCTCCTACAATGAGCAGTTCTTC. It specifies CASSSPEIGSYNEQFF.

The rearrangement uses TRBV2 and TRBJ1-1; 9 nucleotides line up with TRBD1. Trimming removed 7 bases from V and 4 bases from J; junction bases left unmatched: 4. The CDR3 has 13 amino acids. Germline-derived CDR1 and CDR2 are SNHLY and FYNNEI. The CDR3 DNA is TGTGCCAGCACCGGGACAGGGATCACTGAAGCTTTCTTT. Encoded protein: CASTGTGITEAFF.

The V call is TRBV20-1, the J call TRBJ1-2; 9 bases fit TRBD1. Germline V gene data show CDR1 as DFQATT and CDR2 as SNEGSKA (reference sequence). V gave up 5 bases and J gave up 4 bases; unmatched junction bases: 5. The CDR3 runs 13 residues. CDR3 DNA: TGCAGTGCTGGACAGGGGAAGTTCTATGGCTACACCTTC. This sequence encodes CSAGQGKFYGYTF.

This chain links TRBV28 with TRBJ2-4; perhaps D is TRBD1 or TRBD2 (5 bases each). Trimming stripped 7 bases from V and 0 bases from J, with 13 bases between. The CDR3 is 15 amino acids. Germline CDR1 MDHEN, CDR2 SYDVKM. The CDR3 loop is CASKGTEIAKNIQYF. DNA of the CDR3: TGTGCCAGCAAGGGGACGGAAATAGCCAAAAACATTCAGTACTTC. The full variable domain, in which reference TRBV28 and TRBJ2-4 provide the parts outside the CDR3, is DVKVTQSSRYLVKRTGEKVFLECVQDMDHENMFWYRQDPGLGLRLIYFSYDVKMKEKGDIPEGYSVSREKKERFSLILESASTNQTSMYLCASKGTEIAKNIQYFGAGTRLSVL.

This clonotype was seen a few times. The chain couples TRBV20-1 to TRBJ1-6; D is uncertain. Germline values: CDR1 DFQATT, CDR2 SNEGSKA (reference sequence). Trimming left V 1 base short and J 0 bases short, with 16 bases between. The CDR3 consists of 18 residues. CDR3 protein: CSARVGTGASSYNSPLHF. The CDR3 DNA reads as TGCAGTGCTAGAGTGGGCACGGGAGCGTCCTCCTATAATTCACCCCTCCACTTT.